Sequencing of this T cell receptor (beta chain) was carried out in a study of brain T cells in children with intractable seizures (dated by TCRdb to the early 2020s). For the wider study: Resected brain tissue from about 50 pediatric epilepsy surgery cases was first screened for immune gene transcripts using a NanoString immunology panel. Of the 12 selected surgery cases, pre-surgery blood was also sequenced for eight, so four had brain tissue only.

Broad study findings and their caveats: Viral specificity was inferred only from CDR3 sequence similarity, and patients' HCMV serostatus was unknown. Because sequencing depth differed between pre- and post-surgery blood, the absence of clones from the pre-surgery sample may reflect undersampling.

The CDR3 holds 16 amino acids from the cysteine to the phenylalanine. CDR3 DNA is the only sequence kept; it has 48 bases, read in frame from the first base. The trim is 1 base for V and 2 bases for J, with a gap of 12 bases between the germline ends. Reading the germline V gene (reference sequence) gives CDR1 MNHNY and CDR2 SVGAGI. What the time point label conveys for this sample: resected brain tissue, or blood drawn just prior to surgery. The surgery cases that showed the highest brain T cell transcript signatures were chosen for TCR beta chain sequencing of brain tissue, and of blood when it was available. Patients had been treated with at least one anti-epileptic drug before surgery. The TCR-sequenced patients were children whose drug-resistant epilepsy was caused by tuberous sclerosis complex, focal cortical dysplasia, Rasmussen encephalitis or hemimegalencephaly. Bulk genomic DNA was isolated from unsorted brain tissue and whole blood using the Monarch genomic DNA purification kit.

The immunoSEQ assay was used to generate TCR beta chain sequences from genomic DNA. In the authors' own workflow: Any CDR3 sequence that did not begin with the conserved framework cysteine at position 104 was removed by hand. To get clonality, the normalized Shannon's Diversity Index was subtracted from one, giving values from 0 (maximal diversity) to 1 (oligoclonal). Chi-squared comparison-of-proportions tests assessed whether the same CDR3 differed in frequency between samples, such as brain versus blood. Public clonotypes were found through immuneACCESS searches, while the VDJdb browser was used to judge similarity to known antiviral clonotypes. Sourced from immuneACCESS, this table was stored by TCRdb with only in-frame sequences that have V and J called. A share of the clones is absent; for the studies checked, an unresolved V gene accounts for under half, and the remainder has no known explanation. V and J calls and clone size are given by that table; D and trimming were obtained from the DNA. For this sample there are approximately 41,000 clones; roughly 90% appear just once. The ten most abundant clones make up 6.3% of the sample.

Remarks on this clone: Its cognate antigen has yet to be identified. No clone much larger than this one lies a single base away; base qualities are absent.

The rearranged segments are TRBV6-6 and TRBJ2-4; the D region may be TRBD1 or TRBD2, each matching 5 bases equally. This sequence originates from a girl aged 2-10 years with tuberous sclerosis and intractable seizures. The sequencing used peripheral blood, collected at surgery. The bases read TGTGCCAGCAGTTACTTTGCAGGGACCTCCAAAAACATTCAGTACTTC. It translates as CASSYFAGTSKNIQYF.